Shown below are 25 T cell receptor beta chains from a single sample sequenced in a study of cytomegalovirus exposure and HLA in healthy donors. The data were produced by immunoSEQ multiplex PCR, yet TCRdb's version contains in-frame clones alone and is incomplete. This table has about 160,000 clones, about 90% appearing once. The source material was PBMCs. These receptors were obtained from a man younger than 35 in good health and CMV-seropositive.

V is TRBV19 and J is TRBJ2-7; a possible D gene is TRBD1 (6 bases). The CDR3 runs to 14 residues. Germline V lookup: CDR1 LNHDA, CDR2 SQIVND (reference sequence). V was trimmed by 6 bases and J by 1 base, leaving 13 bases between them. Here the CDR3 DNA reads TGTGCCAGTAGGGGTCCAGGACAGTCCTACGAGCAGTACTTC. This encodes CASRGPGQSYEQYF.

CDR3 DNA: TGTGCCAGCAGTTTAGAGGGCCCGCTAGCGGGAGATAACACCGGGGAGCTGTTTTTT. It codes for CASSLEGPLAGDNTGELFF. The rearrangement links TRBV27 to TRBJ2-2; TRBD2 matches 10 bases. After removal of 2 bases from V and 2 bases from J, the junction contained 11 bases not matched to a gene. From germline, CDR1 is MNHEY and CDR2 SMNVEV (reference sequence). The CDR3 runs to 19 residues.

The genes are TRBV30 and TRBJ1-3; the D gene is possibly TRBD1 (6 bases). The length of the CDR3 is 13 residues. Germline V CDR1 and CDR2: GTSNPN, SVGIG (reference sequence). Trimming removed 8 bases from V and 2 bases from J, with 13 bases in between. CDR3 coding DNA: TGTGCCAGCGGGACAAGCGCTGGAAACACCATATATTTT. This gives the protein CASGTSAGNTIYF.

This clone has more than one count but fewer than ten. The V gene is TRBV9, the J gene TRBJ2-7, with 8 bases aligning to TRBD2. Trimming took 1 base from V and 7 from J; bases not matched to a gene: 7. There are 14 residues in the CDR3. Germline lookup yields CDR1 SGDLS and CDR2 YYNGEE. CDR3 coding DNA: TGTGCCAGCAGCGTATCCCCGGGAGGGGGGGAGCAGTACTTC. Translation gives CASSVSPGGGEQYF. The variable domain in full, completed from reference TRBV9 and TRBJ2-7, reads DSGVTQTPKHLITATGQRVTLRCSPRSGDLSVYWYQQSLDQGLQFLIQYYNGEERAKGNILERFSAQQFPDLHSELNLSSLELGDSALYFCASSVSPGGGEQYFGPGTRLTVT.

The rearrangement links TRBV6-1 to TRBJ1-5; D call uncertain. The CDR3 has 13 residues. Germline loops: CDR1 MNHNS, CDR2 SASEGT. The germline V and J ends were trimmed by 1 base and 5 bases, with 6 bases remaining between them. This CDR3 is CASSEELYQPQHF. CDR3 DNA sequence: TGTGCCAGCAGTGAAGAACTGTATCAGCCCCAGCATTTT.

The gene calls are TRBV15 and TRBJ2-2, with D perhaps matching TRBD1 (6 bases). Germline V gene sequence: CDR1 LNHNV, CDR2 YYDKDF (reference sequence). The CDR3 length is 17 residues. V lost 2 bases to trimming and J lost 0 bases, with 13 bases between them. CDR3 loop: CATSRKVQGTNTGELFF. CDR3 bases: TGTGCCACCAGCAGAAAAGTACAGGGAACGAACACCGGGGAGCTGTTTTTT.

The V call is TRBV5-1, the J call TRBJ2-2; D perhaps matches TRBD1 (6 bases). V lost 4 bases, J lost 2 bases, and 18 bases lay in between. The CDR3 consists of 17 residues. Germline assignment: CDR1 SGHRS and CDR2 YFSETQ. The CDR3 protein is CASSQRPRDKNTGELFF. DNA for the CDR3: TGCGCCAGCAGCCAACGACCCCGGGACAAAAACACCGGGGAGCTGTTTTTT.

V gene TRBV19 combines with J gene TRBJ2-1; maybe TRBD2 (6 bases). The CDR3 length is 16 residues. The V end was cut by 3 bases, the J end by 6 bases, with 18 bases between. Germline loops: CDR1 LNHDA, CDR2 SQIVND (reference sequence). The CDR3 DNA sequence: TGTGCCAGTAGTATCAATAGCGGCAAAAAGGCCAATGAGCAGTTCTTC. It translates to CASSINSGKKANEQFF.

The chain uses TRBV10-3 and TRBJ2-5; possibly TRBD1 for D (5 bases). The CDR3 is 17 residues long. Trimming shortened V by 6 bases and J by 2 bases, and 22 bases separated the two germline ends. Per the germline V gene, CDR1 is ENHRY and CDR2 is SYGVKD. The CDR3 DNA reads TGTGCCATCAGCCTGACTGGCCTTCAGGGCCTACAAGAGACCCAGTACTTC. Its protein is CAISLTGLQGLQETQYF.

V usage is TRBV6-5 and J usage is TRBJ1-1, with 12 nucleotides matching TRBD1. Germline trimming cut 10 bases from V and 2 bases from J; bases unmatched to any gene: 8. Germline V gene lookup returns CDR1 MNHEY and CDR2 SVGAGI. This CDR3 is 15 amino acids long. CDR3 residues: CATRGTGGANTEAFF. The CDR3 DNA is TGTGCCACCAGAGGGACAGGGGGCGCAAACACTGAAGCTTTCTTT.

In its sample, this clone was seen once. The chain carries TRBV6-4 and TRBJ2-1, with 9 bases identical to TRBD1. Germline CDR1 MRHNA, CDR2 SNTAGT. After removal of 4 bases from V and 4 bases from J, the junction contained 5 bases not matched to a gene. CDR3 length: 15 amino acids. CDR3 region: CASSAETGGYNEQFF. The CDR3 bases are TGTGCCAGCAGTGCTGAGACAGGGGGTTACAATGAGCAGTTCTTC.

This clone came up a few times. CDR3 residues: CASSPGLAVLYNEQFF. CDR3 coding DNA: TGTGCCAGCTCCCCGGGACTAGCGGTTCTCTACAATGAGCAGTTCTTC. This sequence joins TRBV18 and TRBJ2-1, with TRBD2 identical over 11 bases. Trimming removed 6 bases from V and 3 bases from J; junction bases left unmatched: 7. Germline CDR1 is KGHSH and CDR2 is LQKENI. The CDR3 length is 16 residues.

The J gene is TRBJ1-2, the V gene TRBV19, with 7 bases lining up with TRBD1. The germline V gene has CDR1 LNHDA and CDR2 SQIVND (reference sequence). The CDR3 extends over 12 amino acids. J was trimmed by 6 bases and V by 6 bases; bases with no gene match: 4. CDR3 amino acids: CASRGQINGYTF. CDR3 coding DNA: TGTGCCAGTAGGGGACAGATAAATGGCTACACCTTC.

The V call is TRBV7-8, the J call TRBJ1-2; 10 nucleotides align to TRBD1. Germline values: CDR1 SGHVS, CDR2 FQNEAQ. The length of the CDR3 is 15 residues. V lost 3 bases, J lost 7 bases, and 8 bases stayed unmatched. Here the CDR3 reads CASSFEPGQGFGYTF. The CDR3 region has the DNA TGTGCCAGCAGCTTTGAACCGGGACAGGGGTTTGGCTACACCTTC.

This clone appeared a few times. In DNA, the CDR3 is TGTGCCAGCTCACTCGGGACAGGGGCGGCGGATGGCTACACCTTC. It specifies CASSLGTGAADGYTF. The chain is built from TRBV18 and TRBJ1-2; 10 bases align to TRBD1. V shed 4 bases and J 6 bases; nucleotides not matched to a gene: 8. The length of the CDR3 is 15 residues. Germline V gene data show CDR1 as KGHSH and CDR2 as LQKENI.

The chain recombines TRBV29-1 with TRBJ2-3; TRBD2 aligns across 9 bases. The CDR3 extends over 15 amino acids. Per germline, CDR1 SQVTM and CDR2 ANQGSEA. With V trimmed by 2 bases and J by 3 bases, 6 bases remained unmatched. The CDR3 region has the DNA TGCAGCGTTGAAATCGGCGGGAGGGTGACAGATACGCAGTATTTT. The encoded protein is CSVEIGGRVTDTQYF.

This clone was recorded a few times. Here the CDR3 reads CASSFADNQPQHF. Written as DNA, the CDR3 is TGTGCCAGCAGCTTCGCGGATAATCAGCCCCAGCATTTT. The genes are TRBV7-9 and TRBJ1-5; D is unclear. The V end was cut by 3 bases, the J end by 4 bases, with 7 bases between. Per the germline V gene, CDR1 is SEHNR and CDR2 is FQNEAQ (reference sequence). This CDR3 has 13 amino acids.

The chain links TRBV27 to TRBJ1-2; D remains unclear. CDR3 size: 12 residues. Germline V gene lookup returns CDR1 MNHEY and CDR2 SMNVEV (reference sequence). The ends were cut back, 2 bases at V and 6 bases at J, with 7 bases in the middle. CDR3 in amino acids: CASSLNGDGYTF. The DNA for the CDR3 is TGTGCCAGCAGTTTAAACGGTGATGGCTACACCTTC.

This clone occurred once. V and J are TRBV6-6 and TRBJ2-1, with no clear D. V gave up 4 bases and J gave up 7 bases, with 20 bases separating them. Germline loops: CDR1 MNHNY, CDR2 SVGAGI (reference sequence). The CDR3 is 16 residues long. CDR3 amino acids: CASSSSSLGPRNEQFF. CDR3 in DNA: TGTGCCAGCAGTTCCAGCTCGCTGGGCCCAAGGAATGAGCAGTTCTTC.

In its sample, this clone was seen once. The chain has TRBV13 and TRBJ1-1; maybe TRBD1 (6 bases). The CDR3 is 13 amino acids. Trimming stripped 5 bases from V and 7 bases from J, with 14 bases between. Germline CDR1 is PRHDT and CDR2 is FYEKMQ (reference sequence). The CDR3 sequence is CASSLQGLREAFF. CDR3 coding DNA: TGTGCCAGCAGCCTTCAGGGGCTACGTGAAGCTTTCTTT.

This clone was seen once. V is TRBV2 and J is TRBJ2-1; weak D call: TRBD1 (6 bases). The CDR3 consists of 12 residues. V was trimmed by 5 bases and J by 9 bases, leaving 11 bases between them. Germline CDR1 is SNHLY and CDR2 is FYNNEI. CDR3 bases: TGTGCCAGCAGTTATTCAGGGGTTGAGCAGTTCTTC. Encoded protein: CASSYSGVEQFF.

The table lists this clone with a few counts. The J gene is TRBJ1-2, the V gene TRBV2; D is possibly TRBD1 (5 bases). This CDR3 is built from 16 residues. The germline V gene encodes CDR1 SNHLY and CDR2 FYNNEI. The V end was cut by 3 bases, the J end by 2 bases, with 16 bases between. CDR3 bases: TGTGCCAGCAGTGACGGACACTTCCCCCTGAACTATGGCTACACCTTC. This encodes CASSDGHFPLNYGYTF.

The CDR3 coding sequence is TGTGCCAGCAGCTTACGGCGGGAGGGCCTGTACGAGCAGTACTTC. It encodes CASSLRREGLYEQYF. The V and J genes are TRBV7-2 and TRBJ2-7; 9 bases are a match to TRBD2. The CDR3 spans 15 residues. V was clipped by 2 bases and J by 4 bases; unmatched bases: 6. Germline V CDR1 and CDR2: SGHTA, FQGNSA.

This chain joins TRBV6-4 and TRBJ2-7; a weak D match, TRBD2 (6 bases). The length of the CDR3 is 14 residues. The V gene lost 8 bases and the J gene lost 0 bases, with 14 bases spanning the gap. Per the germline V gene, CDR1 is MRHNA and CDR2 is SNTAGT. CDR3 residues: CASGGVERSYEQYF. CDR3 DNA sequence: TGTGCCAGCGGCGGGGTTGAGCGCTCCTACGAGCAGTACTTC.

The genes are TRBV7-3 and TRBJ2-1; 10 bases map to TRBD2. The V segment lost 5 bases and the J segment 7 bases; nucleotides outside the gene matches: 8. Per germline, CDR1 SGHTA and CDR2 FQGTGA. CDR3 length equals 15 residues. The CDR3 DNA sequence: TGTGCCAGCAGCCCCGCAGGGACTAGCGTTAATGAGCAGTTCTTC. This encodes CASSPAGTSVNEQFF.